What follows are 30 T cell receptor beta chains derived from one specimen sequenced in a study of T cells after yellow fever vaccination. Each CDR3 protein gets one entry after TCRdb re-called the 5' RACE reads with MiXCR. The sample shows 300,000 to 400,000 distinct CDR3 sequences, roughly 8.7% of them seen only once. The sequences come from PBMCs, collected on the day of the first yellow fever vaccination. These receptors came from a man aged 18 to 29 who received the YFV17D yellow fever vaccine.

This clonotype has a handful of counts. This chain uses TRBV12-3 or TRBV12-4 with TRBJ2-1, with 7 bases fitting TRBD2. This CDR3 region has 15 residues. Trimming took 3 bases from V and 6 from J; bases not matched to a gene: 8. The CDR3 here is CASSLNPWGGNEQFF. CDR3 coding DNA: TGTGCCAGCAGTTTGAACCCCTGGGGGGGCAATGAGCAGTTCTTC.

The sample holds a few counts of this clonotype. V usage is TRBV5-6 and J usage is TRBJ2-5, with D hard to call. V was cut by 1 base and J by 4 bases, with 11 bases left in between. CDR3 size: 14 residues. Looked up from germline, CDR1 is SGHDT and CDR2 is YYEEEE. The CDR3 here is CASSLRRFLETQYF. CDR3 DNA: TGTGCCAGCAGCTTGCGTAGGTTTTTAGAGACCCAGTACTTC.

As for this clonotype: At one end the junction does not follow the germline gene, possibly because of a read error. The CDR3 sequence: CSAYTDLNEHFF. For the CDR3, the DNA is TGCAGTGCTTATACGGACCTGAATGAGCACTTCTTC. This chain connects TRBV20-1 to TRBJ2-1, with unresolved D. Looked up from germline, CDR1 is DFQATT and CDR2 is SNEGSKA (reference sequence). CDR3 length: 12 amino acids.

The chain carries TRBV15 and TRBJ1-4; D ambiguous. With 1 base removed from V and 5 bases from J, the gap between germline ends came to 8 bases. The CDR3 loop spans 14 amino acids. Germline assignment: CDR1 LNHNV and CDR2 YYDKDF (reference sequence). CDR3 residues: CATSRGSWNEKLFF. Written as DNA, the CDR3 is TGTGCCACCAGCAGAGGGAGTTGGAATGAAAAACTGTTTTTT.

The chain is built from TRBV5-1 and TRBJ2-5, with 9 bases matching TRBD2. V shed 0 bases and J 5 bases; nucleotides not matched to a gene: 8. Germline-derived CDR1 and CDR2 are SGHRS and YFSETQ. The CDR3 totals 16 residues. CDR3 sequence (DNA): TGCGCCAGCAGCTTGGGCCGCGGGGGGGCCGAGGAGACCCAGTACTTC. Its translation: CASSLGRGGAEETQYF.

The chain joins TRBV24-1 to TRBJ1-5, with 8 nucleotides matching TRBD1. The CDR3 loop spans 16 amino acids. The ends lost 4 bases at V and 3 bases at J; junction bases unmatched: 7. From germline, CDR1 is KGHDR and CDR2 SFDVKD. CDR3 sequence reads: CATSDPRTGYNQPQHF. CDR3 DNA: TGTGCCACCAGTGACCCCCGGACAGGGTACAATCAGCCCCAGCATTTT.

In its sample, this clonotype was seen many times. The V call is TRBV19, the J call TRBJ2-7; TRBD1 is a possible D gene (5 bases). V dropped 10 bases and J dropped 0 bases, with 13 bases sitting between them. CDR1 LNHDA and CDR2 SQIVND come from the germline V gene (reference sequence). The CDR3 spans 13 residues. The CDR3 protein is CATSQGVSYEQYF. CDR3 DNA sequence: TGTGCCACCAGTCAAGGGGTCTCCTACGAGCAGTACTTC.

The gene calls are TRBV7-3 and TRBJ2-5, with D possibly being TRBD2 (6 bases). Trimming shortened V by 4 bases and J by 9 bases, and 15 bases separated the two germline ends. Germline assignment: CDR1 SGHTA and CDR2 FQGTGA. The CDR3 totals 13 residues. The CDR3 protein is CASSSLSGGSQYF. CDR3 sequence (DNA): TGTGCCAGCAGCTCGTTAAGTGGAGGGTCCCAGTACTTC.

The table lists this clonotype with a few counts. Here the CDR3 DNA reads TGTGCCAGCCAGCCAAGGGACAATACCTACGAGCAGTACTTC. Translated: CASQPRDNTYEQYF. V usage is TRBV14 and J usage is TRBJ2-7, with D tentatively TRBD1 (6 bases). CDR1 is SGHDN, CDR2 FVKESK, per germline. The CDR3 sequence is 14 residues long. Between the trimmed V and J ends, which lost 8 bases and 2 bases, there was a span of 16 bases.

This clonotype occurred many times. The CDR3 region is CASSSQGTFYEQYF. The CDR3 DNA is TGCGCCAGCAGTTCCCAGGGGACATTTTACGAGCAGTACTTC. V gene TRBV5-1 combines with J gene TRBJ2-7; the D gene is possibly TRBD1 (6 bases). The germline V and J ends were trimmed by 5 bases and 4 bases, with 16 bases remaining between them. Germline CDR1 reads SGHRS; CDR2 reads YFSETQ. The CDR3 covers 14 residues. Based on the CDR3 plus reference TRBV5-1 and TRBJ2-7, the full variable domain is KAGVTQTPRYLIKTRGQQVTLSCSPISGHRSVSWYQQTPGQGLQFLFEYFSETQRNKGNFPGRFSGRQFSNSRSEMNVSTLELGDSALYLCASSSQGTFYEQYFGPGTRLTVT.

This chain connects TRBV12-1 to TRBJ2-1; the tabulated D call, TRBD1, remains unverified against the DNA. TRBV12-1 is listed as a pseudogene. This CDR3 spans 14 amino acids. CDR3 DNA: TGTGCCAGCAGGATAACAGGTCAGGACGATGAGCAGTTCTTC. This gives the protein CASRITGQDDEQFF.

This clonotype was picked up many times. This chain uses TRBV7-2 with TRBJ2-2, with 8 bases that match TRBD2. Per germline, CDR1 SGHTA and CDR2 FQGNSA. The CDR3 contains 16 residues. V was pared by 4 bases and J by 6 bases, with 10 bases of the junction left unmatched. This CDR3 reads CASSSPVVAGSGELFF. DNA for the CDR3: TGTGCCAGCAGCTCCCCCGTGGTAGCGGGGTCCGGGGAGCTGTTTTTT.

This clonotype was counted a few times. The chain links TRBV6-1 to TRBJ1-2; maybe TRBD1 (6 bases). The germline V gene encodes CDR1 MNHNS and CDR2 SASEGT. This CDR3 has 13 residues. The V and J ends lost 6 bases and 4 bases respectively, with 12 bases between them. CDR3 DNA: TGTGCCAGCAGGGCGAAAGGGGGCTATGGCTACACCTTC. Its translation: CASRAKGGYGYTF.

With regard to this clonotype: It may be a read error: a sequence one base away is much more abundant. This sequence joins TRBV20-1 and TRBJ2-1; D call uncertain. The CDR3 runs 13 residues. Germline V gene data show CDR1 as DFQATT and CDR2 as SNEGSKA (reference sequence). DNA of the CDR3: TGCAGTGGCCTGAGCGTGACCTACAATGAGCAGTCCTTC. It is translated as CSGLSVTYNEQSF.

V is TRBV5-1 and J is TRBJ2-2; 9 nucleotides align to TRBD2. Germline CDR1 is SGHRS and CDR2 is YFSETQ. With V trimmed by 2 bases and J by 6 bases, 5 bases remained unmatched. CDR3 length equals 15 residues. The CDR3 loop is CASSLAGGLAGELFF. CDR3 bases: TGCGCCAGCAGCTTAGCGGGGGGCCTGGCCGGGGAGCTGTTTTTT.

The chain carries TRBV5-1 and TRBJ1-5; the D is unclear. The CDR3 extends over 15 amino acids. CDR1 is SGHRS and CDR2 is YFSETQ in the germline V gene. The ends were cut back, 2 bases at V and 0 bases at J, with 9 bases in the middle. The CDR3 reads CASSLMGNSNQPQHF. The CDR3 coding sequence is TGCGCCAGCAGCTTAATGGGGAATAGCAATCAGCCCCAGCATTTT.

For the CDR3, the DNA is TGTGCCAGCAGTCGGACCGGGGGATTGGGCACTGAAGCTTTCTTT. It codes for CASSRTGGLGTEAFF. The chain is built from TRBV12-3 or TRBV12-4 and TRBJ1-1, with a weak D call TRBD1 (5 bases). V was trimmed by 5 bases and J by 4 bases, leaving 17 bases between them. The CDR3 contains 15 residues.

In this sample, this clonotype turned up a few times. This chain uses TRBV6-2 or TRBV6-3 with TRBJ1-6, with TRBD1 identical over 8 bases. The CDR3 runs 15 residues. Germline CDR1 is MNHEY and CDR2 is SVGEGT. With 0 bases clipped from V and 9 bases from J, the junction kept 4 bases outside the gene matches. The CDR3 nucleotides read TGTGCCAGCAGTTACTCTTCGGACAGGGTTTCACCCCTCCACTTT. Its protein is CASSYSSDRVSPLHF.

This clonotype was counted many times. One end of the junction varies from germline; a read error may be responsible. In DNA, the CDR3 is TGTGCTAGCAGCCCCGGAGGTCGCTCCTACAATGAGCAGTTCTTC. Translated: CASSPGGRSYNEQFF. The V call is TRBV7-7, the J call TRBJ2-1; possible D gene TRBD2, 5 bases. From germline, CDR1 is SSHAT and CDR2 FNYEAQ (reference sequence). The CDR3 runs 15 residues. Combining the CDR3 with reference TRBV7-7 and TRBJ2-1 gives the whole variable domain GAGVSQSPRYKVTKRGQDVTLRCDPISSHATLYWYQQALGQGPEFLTYFNYEAQPDKSGLPSDRFSAERPEGSISTLTIQRTEQRDSAMYRCASSPGGRSYNEQFFGPGTRLTVL.

This clonotype was picked up a small number of times. The rearrangement links TRBV12-3 or TRBV12-4 to TRBJ1-6, with TRBD1 matching over 10 bases. The CDR3 loop spans 14 amino acids. V dropped 6 bases and J dropped 8; count of bases not matched to a gene: 4. The CDR3 here is CASRSGTGDSPLHF. DNA of the CDR3: TGTGCCAGCAGGTCCGGGACAGGGGATTCACCCCTCCACTTT.

V is TRBV10-3 and J is TRBJ1-6; tentatively, D is TRBD1 (6 bases). Germline CDR1 and CDR2: ENHRY and SYGVKD. This CDR3 has 16 amino acids. V was pared by 0 bases and J by 8 bases, with 14 bases between. The CDR3 DNA follows: TGTGCCATCAGTGAGTCCCCAGACAGGTTATATTCACCCCTCCACTTT. This gives the protein CAISESPDRLYSPLHF.

The chain joins TRBV12-3 or TRBV12-4 to TRBJ2-3; D gene ambiguous. There are 13 residues in the CDR3. V lost 0 bases and J lost 7, with 8 bases in between. The CDR3, as DNA: TGTGCCAGCAGTTTAGCGAGTGGGAATACGCAGTATTTT. The encoded protein is CASSLASGNTQYF.

This clonotype was picked up many times. The V and J genes are TRBV5-6 and TRBJ2-5, with 8 bases aligning to TRBD2. This CDR3 has 16 amino acids. Germline CDR1 is SGHDT and CDR2 is YYEEEE. The junction had 7 bases not matched to a gene; V was cut back by 3 bases and J by 0 bases. CDR3 sequence (DNA): TGTGCCAGCAGCTCCGCACTAGCGGAGAACCAAGAGACCCAGTACTTC. Its translation: CASSSALAENQETQYF. The variable domain in full, with the rest retrieved from reference TRBV5-6 and TRBJ2-5, is DAGVTQSPTHLIKTRGQQVTLRCSPKSGHDTVSWYQQALGQGPQFIFQYYEEEERQRGNFPDRFSGHQFPNYSSELNVNALLLGDSALYLCASSSALAENQETQYFGPGTRLLVL.

The table lists this clonotype with many counts. The V gene is TRBV18, the J gene TRBJ2-5; TRBD2 might be the D (5 bases). Germline V gene lookup returns CDR1 KGHSH and CDR2 LQKENI. The CDR3 totals 14 residues. V was cut by 6 bases and J by 1 base, with 12 bases left in between. The CDR3 DNA reads TGTGCCAGCTCCACTCCGGGGTCCCAAGAGACCCAGTACTTC. This codes for CASSTPGSQETQYF.

V gene TRBV6-5 combines with J gene TRBJ1-2; 8 nucleotides align to TRBD1. This CDR3 contains 15 residues. CDR1 is MNHEY and CDR2 is SVGAGI in the germline V gene. V lost 0 bases and J lost 3; bases outside the gene matches: 3. CDR3 in DNA: TGTGCCAGCAGTTACTCAACAGGGGGGCACTATGGCTACACCTTC. Its protein product is CASSYSTGGHYGYTF.

This chain joins TRBV12-3 or TRBV12-4 and TRBJ2-5; the D gene is possibly TRBD1 (7 bases). The CDR3 extends over 17 amino acids. Trimming left V 5 bases short and J 5 bases short, with 24 bases between. The CDR3 spells CASSPPAGGILSETQYF. CDR3 nucleotides: TGTGCCAGCAGTCCGCCGGCAGGGGGGATCCTCTCGGAGACCCAGTACTTC.

V and J are TRBV12-3 or TRBV12-4 and TRBJ1-2; 7 nucleotides line up with TRBD1. Losses at the gene ends were 6 bases for V and 2 bases for J; bases not matched to a gene: 6. The CDR3 spans 14 residues. CDR3 residues: CASSPATGNYGYTF. The CDR3 bases are TGTGCCAGCAGCCCAGCGACAGGGAACTATGGCTACACCTTC.

This clonotype came up a few times. The chain joins TRBV19 to TRBJ2-1; 8 bases match TRBD2. CDR1 is LNHDA, CDR2 SQIVND, per germline (reference sequence). V shed 4 bases, J shed 7 bases, and the junction held 12 bases outside the gene matches. The CDR3 is made up of 16 amino acids. The CDR3 nucleotides read TGTGCCAGTAGTACTCCCCTCGGCGGGGGGACTAATGAGCAGTTCTTC. Protein sequence: CASSTPLGGGTNEQFF.

This clonotype showed up just a few times. CDR3 sequence: CASSLTGASTGELFF. DNA of the CDR3: TGTGCCAGCAGCTTAACAGGGGCGAGCACCGGGGAGCTGTTTTTT. The rearrangement uses TRBV7-3 and TRBJ2-2; D perhaps matches TRBD1 (5 bases). Germline V lookup: CDR1 SGHTA, CDR2 FQGTGA. This CDR3 comprises 15 residues. V was pared by 0 bases and J by 4 bases, with 9 bases between. Drawing the rest from reference TRBV7-3 and TRBJ2-2, the complete variable domain is GAGVSQTPSNKVTEKGKYVELRCDPISGHTALYWYRQSLGQGPEFLIYFQGTGAADDSGLPNDRFFAVRPEGSVSTLKIQRTERGDSAVYLCASSLTGASTGELFFGEGSRLTVL.

This clonotype was found a few times. The rearrangement joins TRBV4-1 to TRBJ2-6, with D unresolved. The CDR3 sequence is 20 residues long. Trimming took off 4 bases at V and 2 bases at J, with 24 bases between the two ends. The germline CDR1 and CDR2 sequences are MGHRA and YSYEKL. Written as DNA, the CDR3 is TGCGCCAGCAGCCCCAATAGTTGGACGGATTCAAGTCCTGGGGCCAACGTCCTGACTTTC. Protein: CASSPNSWTDSSPGANVLTF.